Following are 3 T cell receptor beta chains from one sample sequenced in a study of graft-versus-host responses after intestinal transplantation. Clones were read by immunoSEQ multiplex PCR, and TCRdb kept only the in-frame ones, dropping some. Of almost 85,000 clones listed, 90% to 95% are singletons. No antigen has been assigned to these receptors. This specimen was unstimulated CD4+ T cells sorted from spleen or lymph node cells, taken before intestinal transplant. These TCRs come from a human donor who received an intestinal transplant.

This chain uses TRBV13 with TRBJ1-1; the D gene is possibly TRBD1 (5 bases). CDR1 and CDR2 (germline): PRHDT, FYEKMQ (reference sequence). The CDR3 totals 16 residues. Between the trimmed V and J ends, which lost 6 bases and 1 base, there was a span of 18 bases. This CDR3 reads CASRSLRGRENTEAFF. In DNA form, the CDR3 reads TGTGCCAGCAGGTCATTGCGGGGCCGAGAGAACACTGAAGCTTTCTTT.

The chain carries TRBV4-2 and TRBJ1-6; D gene unclear. The CDR3 has 18 residues. Trimming cost V 2 bases and J 2 bases, with 16 bases left between them. Germline assignment: CDR1 LGHNA and CDR2 YNFKEQ. CDR3: CASSQSQTGVPYNSPLHF. The DNA for the CDR3 is TGTGCCAGCAGCCAAAGTCAAACCGGGGTTCCCTATAATTCACCCCTCCACTTT.

This chain links TRBV28 with TRBJ1-5; TRBD1 aligns across 10 bases. Germline V gives CDR1 MDHEN, CDR2 SYDVKM. The CDR3 runs 17 residues. V lost 2 bases to trimming and J lost 0 bases; unmatched junction nucleotides: 4. The CDR3 loop reads CASSLDRGRYSNQPQHF. The CDR3, as DNA: TGTGCCAGCAGTTTAGACAGGGGGCGGTATAGCAATCAGCCCCAGCATTTT.